This TCR beta chain was recovered during a study of blood T cell repertoires in COVID-19 (TCRdb year 2020). Concerning the study at large: Samples covering the acute and convalescent phases of COVID-19 were provided by collaborators in the United States, Italy and Spain. The material from the prospective study consisted of cDNA or gDNA derived from T cells, B-cell-depleted T cells, or PBMCs. Deeply sampled blood TCRbeta repertoires from subjects exposed to, actively infected with, or recovered from COVID-19 were included in the dataset. The repertoires were released in a freely available public database intended as a resource for research on the immune response to SARS-CoV-2. Samples were obtained from the ongoing ImmuneRACE study (first 160 participants) and from 1,254 subjects provided by 6 global collaborators. A de-identified subject ID, COVID-19 status, age in years and sex were almost always included in the sample metadata. Where available, HLA class I and class II types were obtained from metadata supplied by the sample provider rather than from assay-based typing. Broad study findings and their caveats: How much clinical and demographic metadata was included differed by source and by participant, and the metadata was provided uncurated.

Enrolling through a virtual design, the prospective study's participants ranged in age from roughly 18 to 90 years and lived across roughly 24 United States geographic areas. Cohort assignment in the prospective study relied on participant-reported clinical history from a screening survey and a study questionnaire. For ImmuneRACE Cohort 3, a participant was defined as recovered based on two consecutive negative NP/OP PCR tests, clearance by a healthcare professional, or resolution of symptoms. In the prospective study, whole blood, serum and a nasopharyngeal or oropharyngeal swab were collected from each participant by mobile phlebotomists. Participants in the prospective study had the option to provide additional blood draws and questionnaires over a roughly two-month period. Before DNA extraction, blood samples from the prospective study were shipped at room temperature or frozen. The immunoSEQ Assay, a bias-controlled multiplex PCR, was used to amplify TCRbeta CDR3 regions from genomic DNA. In the paper's pipeline: The number of nucleated cells in each sample was estimated from the amplification of reference gene primers within the assay. Sequence reads were collapsed and filtered to measure the absolute abundance of every unique TCRbeta CDR3 rearrangement. For each sample, productive Simpson clonality was calculated by taking the square root of Simpson's diversity index across productive rearrangements. Sourced from immuneACCESS, this table was stored by TCRdb with only in-frame sequences that have V and J called. A share of the clones is absent; for the studies checked, an unresolved V gene accounts for under half, and the remainder has no known explanation. For V, J and clone size, that table is used; D and trimming come from the DNA. For this sample there are 200,000 to 250,000 clones; approximately 78% appear just once. Clones ranked in the top ten supply approximately 9.2% of the sample.

As encoded in the germline V gene (reference sequence), CDR1 is LGHDT while CDR2 is YNNKEL. The germline V and J ends show losses of 3 bases and 6 bases respectively, and no gene match explains 15 bases of the junction. Inclusive of the bounding cysteine and phenylalanine, the CDR3 is 19 residues long. CDR3 DNA only is kept here, 57 bases in frame from base 1. This clone was seen only a few times. Its antigen is unknown. No qualities accompany the bases; no much larger clone lies one base away. Recombination connected TRBV3-1 (or the pseudogene TRBV3-2) to TRBJ2-1, with 12 middle bases fitting TRBD1. The sample comprised PBMCs or T cells enriched from blood (not recorded which). The sequence came from a man aged 40-49 years who had recovered from COVID-19. The CDR3 region reads CASSHLNLRDRGHGNEQFF. The sequenced DNA: TGTGCCAGCAGCCACTTAAATCTCCGGGACAGGGGGCATGGCAATGAGCAGTTCTTC.